The 22 T cell receptor beta chains presented below share a single source sample, sequenced in a study of shared clonotypes between healthy human individuals. Only in-frame clones appear in the TCRdb table, and some are missing; sequencing was by immunoSEQ multiplex PCR. This sample carries a few million clones, 93% of them seen once, and the ten largest clones take under 0.45%. The sample was naive CD4+ T cells from PBMCs. Subset meaning: CD45RA+ positively selected. The receptors come from a man younger than 35 in good health. Some clones in this sample may be carry-over from other donors' samples.

The V call is TRBV7-3, the J call TRBJ2-5; D gene ambiguous. Per the germline V gene, CDR1 is SGHTA and CDR2 is FQGTGA. V was clipped by 5 bases and J by 0 bases, with 13 bases between them. The CDR3 extends over 15 amino acids. The CDR3 region has the DNA TGTGCCAGCAGCGAAACGGGCCGTAACCAAGAGACCCAGTACTTC. It specifies CASSETGRNQETQYF.

The J gene is TRBJ1-4, the V gene TRBV7-2, with D possibly TRBD1 on 5 matching bases. With 6 bases removed from V and 8 bases from J, the gap between germline ends came to 19 bases. This CDR3 has 15 residues. Germline V lookup: CDR1 SGHTA, CDR2 FQGNSA. The CDR3 protein is CASRTTVGGREKLFF. Written as DNA, the CDR3 is TGTGCCAGCAGGACCACCGTCGGGGGTCGGGAAAAACTGTTTTTT.

This chain uses TRBV6-1 with TRBJ1-1, with a weak D call TRBD1 (5 bases). V gave up 6 bases and J gave up 3 bases, with 14 bases separating them. The CDR3 is 14 amino acids. Germline lookup yields CDR1 MNHNS and CDR2 SASEGT. In DNA form, the CDR3 reads TGTGCCAGCAGCGCAGGGTGGGGGTACACTGAAGCTTTCTTT. Protein sequence: CASSAGWGYTEAFF.

The chain couples TRBV7-3 to TRBJ2-2, with 11 bases aligning to TRBD2. J gave up 2 bases and V 5 bases, and 4 bases lay outside the gene matches. CDR3 length: 16 amino acids. Germline CDR1 and CDR2: SGHTA and FQGTGA. Here the CDR3 DNA reads TGTGCCAGCAGCACCCGACTAGCGGGAAACACCGGGGAGCTGTTTTTT. It codes for CASSTRLAGNTGELFF.

V is TRBV5-4 and J is TRBJ1-2; unclear D gene. Germline CDR1 and CDR2: SGHNT and YYREEE (reference sequence). The CDR3 extends over 14 amino acids. V was pared by 6 bases and J by 7 bases, with 19 bases between. The CDR3 loop is CASTAGVEASGYTF. CDR3 sequence (DNA): TGTGCCAGCACGGCCGGGGTAGAAGCTTCTGGCTACACCTTC.

The CDR3 DNA is TGTGCCAGCAGTCCCAGGGCCAGGGGCGAGACCCAGTACTTC. Its protein product is CASSPRARGETQYF. The rearrangement joins TRBV6-5 to TRBJ2-5; possible D gene TRBD1, 6 bases. Per germline, CDR1 MNHEY and CDR2 SVGAGI. V gave up 5 bases and J gave up 5 bases, with 15 bases separating them. The CDR3 is 14 amino acids.

The chain couples TRBV9 to TRBJ1-1; D is possibly TRBD1 (6 bases). Germline CDR1 SGDLS, CDR2 YYNGEE. The CDR3 runs 17 residues. V dropped 3 bases and J dropped 0 bases, with 18 bases sitting between them. This CDR3 reads CASSAERGKGMNTEAFF. The DNA of the CDR3 is TGTGCCAGCAGCGCCGAAAGGGGGAAAGGGATGAACACTGAAGCTTTCTTT. Filled out from reference TRBV9 and TRBJ1-1, the complete variable domain reads DSGVTQTPKHLITATGQRVTLRCSPRSGDLSVYWYQQSLDQGLQFLIQYYNGEERAKGNILERFSAQQFPDLHSELNLSSLELGDSALYFCASSAERGKGMNTEAFFGQGTRLTVV.

The rearrangement uses TRBV28 and TRBJ2-1, with 9 bases aligning to TRBD1. Unmatched junction bases numbered 12, after V lost 5 bases and J lost 7 bases. The germline V gene has CDR1 MDHEN and CDR2 SYDVKM. This CDR3 is built from 16 residues. CDR3 nucleotide sequence: TGTGCCAGCAGTCTACAGGGGGCGCGGGGGAGAAATGAGCAGTTCTTC. It encodes CASSLQGARGRNEQFF.

The genes are TRBV7-9 and TRBJ2-1; 8 nucleotides agree with TRBD1. V was pared by 4 bases and J by 3 bases, with 5 bases of the junction left unmatched. The CDR3 spans 15 residues. The germline CDR1 and CDR2 sequences are SEHNR and FQNEAQ (reference sequence). The CDR3 nucleotides read TGTGCCAGCAGCTCCGGACAGGGAAACTACAATGAGCAGTTCTTC. Translated, it gives CASSSGQGNYNEQFF.

This clone appeared once. The gene calls are TRBV27 and TRBJ2-2; 13 nucleotides match TRBD2. CDR1 and CDR2 (germline): MNHEY, SMNVEV (reference sequence). The J segment lost 3 bases and the V segment lost 8 bases, leaving 12 bases of the junction unmatched. The CDR3 is 18 residues long. The CDR3 loop reads CASRRNPGLAGYTGELFF. The DNA of the CDR3 is TGTGCCAGCCGACGCAACCCGGGACTAGCGGGGTACACCGGGGAGCTGTTTTTT.

The chain employs TRBV2 and TRBJ2-5; D call uncertain. Germline V gene sequence: CDR1 SNHLY, CDR2 FYNNEI. Trimming cost V 8 bases and J 4 bases, with 8 bases left between them. The CDR3 contains 11 residues. The CDR3 spells CASAESETQYF. The CDR3 DNA reads TGTGCCAGCGCGGAGTCAGAGACCCAGTACTTC.

The chain is built from TRBV7-8 and TRBJ2-1; D uncertain. Germline V CDR1 and CDR2: SGHVS, FQNEAQ. The ends were cut back, 3 bases at V and 9 bases at J, with 9 bases in the middle. The CDR3 is 12 amino acids. The CDR3 bases are TGTGCCAGCAGCTTGTTGCGGCGTGAGCAGTTCTTC. As protein: CASSLLRREQFF.

This chain joins TRBV19 and TRBJ1-1; D not certain. Trimming left V 4 bases short and J 10 bases short, with 22 bases between. Germline V gene data show CDR1 as LNHDA and CDR2 as SQIVND (reference sequence). This CDR3 is 15 amino acids long. In DNA, the CDR3 is TGTGCCAGTAGTAATCCCCACCCCGCCCGGGAGGTAGCTTTCTTT. This codes for CASSNPHPAREVAFF.

The chain couples TRBV28 to TRBJ1-2; D remains unclear. V dropped 3 bases and J dropped 2 bases, with 10 bases sitting between them. The CDR3 totals 14 residues. Per the germline V gene, CDR1 is MDHEN and CDR2 is SYDVKM. The CDR3 region has the DNA TGTGCCAGCAGTTTTAGGCTGCGGAACTATGGCTACACCTTC. It codes for CASSFRLRNYGYTF.

About this clone: Additional DNA sequences in this sample encode the identical CDR3. The chain joins TRBV29-1 to TRBJ2-7; 8 bases agree with TRBD1. Germline assignment: CDR1 SQVTM and CDR2 ANQGSEA. There are 12 residues in the CDR3. Trimming removed 6 bases from V and 4 bases from J; junction bases left unmatched: 5. CDR3 coding DNA: TGCAGCGTCGGGACAGGAGGTTACGAGCAGTACTTC. The encoded protein is CSVGTGGYEQYF.

This chain links TRBV7-3 with TRBJ2-2; D might be TRBD2 (6 bases). Germline V gene data show CDR1 as SGHTA and CDR2 as FQGTGA. Trimming stripped 1 base from V and 3 bases from J, with 12 bases between. CDR3 length: 16 amino acids. For the CDR3, the DNA is TGTGCCAGCAGCTTAATGCGGGGTGGGCACACCGGGGAGCTGTTTTTT. Protein sequence: CASSLMRGGHTGELFF.

J is TRBJ2-1 and V is TRBV5-1; unclear D gene. Germline values: CDR1 SGHRS, CDR2 YFSETQ. V was pared by 4 bases and J by 1 base, with 6 bases between. The CDR3 contains 13 residues. The CDR3 DNA reads TGCGCCAGCAGCCAGGAATCCTACAATGAGCAGTTCTTC. Translating gives CASSQESYNEQFF.

The rearrangement links TRBV30 to TRBJ2-3; 10 nucleotides line up with TRBD2. CDR1 GTSNPN and CDR2 SVGIG come from the germline V gene (reference sequence). CDR3 length: 15 amino acids. Trimming cost V 2 bases and J 4 bases; bases outside gene matches: 6. The CDR3 protein is CAWSSLAGVSDTQYF. In nucleotides, the CDR3 is TGTGCCTGGAGTAGTCTAGCGGGAGTTTCAGATACGCAGTATTTT.

The chain recombines TRBV14 with TRBJ2-2; 8 bases line up with TRBD1. The CDR3 has 16 amino acids. J lost 3 bases, V lost 5 bases, and 8 bases had no gene match. Germline CDR1 and CDR2: SGHDN and FVKESK. The CDR3 region has the DNA TGTGCCAGCAGCTCTCTGGACAGGGTCCACACCGGGGAGCTGTTTTTT. This sequence encodes CASSSLDRVHTGELFF.

As concerns this clone: The sample has other DNA sequences that encode this CDR3 too. This rearrangement joins TRBV7-7 to TRBJ2-5, with D possibly TRBD1 on 6 matching bases. V gave up 5 bases and J gave up 2 bases, with 9 bases separating them. CDR1 and CDR2 (germline): SSHAT, FNYEAQ (reference sequence). The CDR3 sequence is 13 residues long. The CDR3 is CASSQDSQETQYF. As DNA, the CDR3 is TGTGCCAGCAGCCAGGACAGTCAAGAGACCCAGTACTTC.

V and J are TRBV7-3 and TRBJ2-2, with D tentatively TRBD2 (6 bases). Trimming left V 3 bases short and J 1 base short, with 12 bases between. Germline V gene lookup returns CDR1 SGHTA and CDR2 FQGTGA. The CDR3 has 16 residues. CDR3 in amino acids: CASSFSGTLNTGELFF. The CDR3, as DNA: TGTGCCAGCAGCTTCTCCGGGACTCTGAACACCGGGGAGCTGTTTTTT.

The chain is built from TRBV7-9 and TRBJ2-5; TRBD1 or TRBD2 may be the D gene (7 bases each). Germline V gene lookup returns CDR1 SEHNR and CDR2 FQNEAQ (reference sequence). There are 15 residues in the CDR3. V was clipped by 5 bases and J by 1 base, with 14 bases between them. The chain's CDR3 is CASSRQGGPQETQYF. CDR3 sequence (DNA): TGTGCCAGCAGCCGACAGGGAGGGCCCCAAGAGACCCAGTACTTC.